This T cell receptor beta chain was sequenced during a study of cytomegalovirus exposure and HLA in healthy donors. Study details: There were about 85 million unique TCRs (from HLA-typed donors) in an early data release.

The study ran its PCR with 60 Vbeta and 13 Jbeta primers. TCRdb's copy holds only in-frame clones and misses some; the assay was immunoSEQ multiplex PCR. The sample records about 76,000 clones, 73% being singletons. Though nominally healthy at sampling, donors likely had unrecorded immune exposures. Trimming took off 4 bases at V and 3 bases at J, with 10 bases between the two ends. The germline CDR1 and CDR2 sequences are SNHLY and FYNNEI. This CDR3 has 14 residues. The sequenced sample was PBMCs. The J gene is TRBJ1-5, the V gene TRBV2; D gene unclear. The TCR originated in a middle-aged woman in good health and CMV-seropositive. The CDR3 DNA follows: TGTGCCAGCAGTGTGCGGCAGTACAATCAGCCCCAGCATTTT. The encoded protein is CASSVRQYNQPQHF.